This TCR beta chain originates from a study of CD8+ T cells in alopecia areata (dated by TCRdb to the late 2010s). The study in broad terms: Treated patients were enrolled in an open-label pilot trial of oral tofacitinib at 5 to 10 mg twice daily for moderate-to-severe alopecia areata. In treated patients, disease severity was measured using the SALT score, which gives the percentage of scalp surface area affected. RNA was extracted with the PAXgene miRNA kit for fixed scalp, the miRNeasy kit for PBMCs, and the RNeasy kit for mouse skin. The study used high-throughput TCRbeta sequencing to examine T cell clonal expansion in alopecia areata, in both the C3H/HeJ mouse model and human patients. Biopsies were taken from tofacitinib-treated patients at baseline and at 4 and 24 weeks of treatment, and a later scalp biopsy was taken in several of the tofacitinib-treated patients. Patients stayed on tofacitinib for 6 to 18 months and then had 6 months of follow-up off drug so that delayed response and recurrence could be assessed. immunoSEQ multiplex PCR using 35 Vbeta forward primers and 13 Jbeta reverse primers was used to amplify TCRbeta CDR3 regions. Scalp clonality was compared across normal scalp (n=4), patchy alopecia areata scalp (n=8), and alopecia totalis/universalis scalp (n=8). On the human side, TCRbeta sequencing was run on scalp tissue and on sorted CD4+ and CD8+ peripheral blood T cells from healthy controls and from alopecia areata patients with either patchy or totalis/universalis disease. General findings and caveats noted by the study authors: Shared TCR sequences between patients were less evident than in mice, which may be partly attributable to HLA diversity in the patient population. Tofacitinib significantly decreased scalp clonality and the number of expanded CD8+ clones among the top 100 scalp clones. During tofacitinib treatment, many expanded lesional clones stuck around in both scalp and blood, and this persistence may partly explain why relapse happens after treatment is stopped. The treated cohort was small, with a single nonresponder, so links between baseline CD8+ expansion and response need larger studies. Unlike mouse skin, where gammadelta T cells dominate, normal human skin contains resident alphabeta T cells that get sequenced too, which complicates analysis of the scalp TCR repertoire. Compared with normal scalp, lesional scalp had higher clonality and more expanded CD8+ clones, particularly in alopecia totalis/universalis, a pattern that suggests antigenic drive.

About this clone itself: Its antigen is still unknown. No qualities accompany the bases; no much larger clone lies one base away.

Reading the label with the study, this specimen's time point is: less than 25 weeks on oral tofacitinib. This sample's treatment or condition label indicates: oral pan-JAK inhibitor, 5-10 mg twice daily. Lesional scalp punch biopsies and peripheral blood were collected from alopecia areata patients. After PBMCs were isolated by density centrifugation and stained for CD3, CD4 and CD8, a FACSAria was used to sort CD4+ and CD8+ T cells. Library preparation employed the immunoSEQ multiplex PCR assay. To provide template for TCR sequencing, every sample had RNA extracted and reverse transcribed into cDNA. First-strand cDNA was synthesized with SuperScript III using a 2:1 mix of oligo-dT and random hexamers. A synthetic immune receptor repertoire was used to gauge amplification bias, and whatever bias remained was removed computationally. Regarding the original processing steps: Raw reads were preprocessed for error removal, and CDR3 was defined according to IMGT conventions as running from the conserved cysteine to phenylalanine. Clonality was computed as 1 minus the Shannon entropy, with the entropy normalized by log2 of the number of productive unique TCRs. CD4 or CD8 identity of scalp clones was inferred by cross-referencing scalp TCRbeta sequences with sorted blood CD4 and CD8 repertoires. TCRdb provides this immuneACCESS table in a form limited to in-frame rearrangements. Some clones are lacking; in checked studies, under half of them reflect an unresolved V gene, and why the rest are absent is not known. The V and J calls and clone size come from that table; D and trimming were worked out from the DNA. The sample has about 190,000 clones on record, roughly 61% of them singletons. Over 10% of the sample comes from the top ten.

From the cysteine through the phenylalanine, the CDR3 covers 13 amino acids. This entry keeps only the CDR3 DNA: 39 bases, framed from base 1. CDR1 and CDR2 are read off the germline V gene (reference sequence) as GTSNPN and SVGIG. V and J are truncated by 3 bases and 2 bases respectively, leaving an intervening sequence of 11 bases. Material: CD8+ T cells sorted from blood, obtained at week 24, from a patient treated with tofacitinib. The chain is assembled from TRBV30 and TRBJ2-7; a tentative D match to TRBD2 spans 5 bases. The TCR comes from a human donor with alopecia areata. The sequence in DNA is TGTGCCTGGAGCTCCGGGGAAACCTACGAGCAGTACTTC. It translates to CAWSSGETYEQYF.